Listed here is a single T cell receptor (beta chain). The germline V and J ends were trimmed by 4 bases and 0 bases, with 2 bases remaining between them. The CDR3 covers 12 residues. Methods used by the authors: Amplification of reference gene primers provided the estimated nucleated cell counts. Measured with immunoSEQ multiplex PCR; TCRdb has only the in-frame clones, and not every one. The V and J calls and clone size were taken over from that table, and D and trimming were inferred from the DNA. The sample has 150,000 to 200,000 clones, 80% to 90% seen once. The source of the sample is a study of blood T cell repertoires in COVID-19.

The chain is built from TRBV12-3 or TRBV12-4 and TRBJ2-3, with D unresolved. This clonotype was obtained from a man aged 55 to 70 with acute or convalescent COVID-19. The specimen was peripheral blood. CDR3 loop: CASSSSTDTQYF. DNA for the CDR3: TGTGCCAGCAGTTCTAGCACAGATACGCAGTATTTT.